Following are 8 T cell receptor beta chains from one sample sequenced in a study of shared clonotypes between healthy human individuals (dated by TCRdb to 2018 to 2020). Library prep was done by the immunoSEQ multiplex PCR assay. Sourced from immuneACCESS, this table was stored by TCRdb with only in-frame sequences that have V and J called. A share of the clones is absent; for the studies checked, an unresolved V gene accounts for under half, and the remainder has no known explanation. This sample lists approximately 2,000,000 clones; around 93% were detected once. The leading ten clones occupy around 0.4% of the sample. What was sequenced was naive CD4+ T cells from PBMCs. The cell subset or site label of this sample denotes: CD45RA+ positively selected. The receptors were sampled from a man aged 18-30 years in good health. Some clones in this sample may be carry-over from other donors' samples.

This clone was counted a single time. The chain carries TRBV29-1 and TRBJ2-1, with a possible D match to TRBD2 (7 bases). Germline-derived CDR1 and CDR2 are SQVTM and ANQGSEA. The CDR3 has 15 amino acids. Trimming shortened V by 7 bases and J by 0 bases, and 16 bases separated the two germline ends. The CDR3, as DNA: TGCAGCGCGGGGGGCTATCCCCTCTCCTACAATGAGCAGTTCTTC. Protein sequence: CSAGGYPLSYNEQFF.

The chain carries TRBV9 and TRBJ2-5; D ambiguous. Per the germline V gene, CDR1 is SGDLS and CDR2 is YYNGEE. This CDR3 contains 14 residues. V was clipped by 4 bases and J by 2 bases, with 12 bases between them. Here the CDR3 reads CASSPRFLQETQYF. The CDR3, as DNA: TGTGCCAGCAGCCCAAGGTTTCTACAAGAGACCCAGTACTTC.

This chain joins TRBV11-3 and TRBJ2-6; 11 bases are shared with TRBD1. J gave up 4 bases and V 5 bases, and 10 bases lay outside the gene matches. CDR1 SGHNT and CDR2 YENEEA come from the germline V gene. The CDR3 runs 18 residues. The CDR3: CASSPGTGGSGGANVLTF. As DNA, the CDR3 is TGTGCCAGCAGCCCTGGGACAGGGGGTTCGGGAGGGGCCAACGTCCTGACTTTC.

V and J are TRBV7-9 and TRBJ2-2; no firm D call. The CDR3 is made up of 14 amino acids. The germline V and J ends were trimmed by 3 bases and 6 bases, with 11 bases remaining between them. Germline CDR1 SEHNR, CDR2 FQNEAQ (reference sequence). CDR3 in amino acids: CASSFSVQPGELFF. In DNA, the CDR3 is TGTGCCAGCAGCTTCTCCGTCCAACCCGGGGAGCTGTTTTTT.

The V gene is TRBV7-3, the J gene TRBJ2-1; D gene ambiguous. CDR3 length: 14 residues. V lost 5 bases, J lost 3 bases, and 11 bases lay in between. Germline-derived CDR1 and CDR2 are SGHTA and FQGTGA. Here the CDR3 reads CASSQLPGYNEQFF. The CDR3 DNA reads TGTGCCAGCAGCCAATTGCCGGGCTACAATGAGCAGTTCTTC. Using reference TRBV7-3 and TRBJ2-1 for the parts outside the CDR3, the full variable domain is GAGVSQTPSNKVTEKGKYVELRCDPISGHTALYWYRQSLGQGPEFLIYFQGTGAADDSGLPNDRFFAVRPEGSVSTLKIQRTERGDSAVYLCASSQLPGYNEQFFGPGTRLTVL.

The rearrangement uses TRBV28 and TRBJ2-2; D gene unclear. The V and J ends lost 7 bases and 4 bases respectively, with 19 bases between them. The CDR3 is 16 residues long. Germline values: CDR1 MDHEN, CDR2 SYDVKM. Here the CDR3 reads CASTPAGTLLTGELFF. The DNA of the CDR3 is TGTGCCAGCACCCCCGCCGGAACCCTTCTCACCGGGGAGCTGTTTTTT.

CDR3 DNA sequence: TGTGCCAGCAGTTTAGAGGGGTTGAAGACCCAGTACTTC. Its protein product is CASSLEGLKTQYF. V is TRBV28 and J is TRBJ2-5; D might be TRBD1 or TRBD2, each matching 5 bases. The CDR3 is made up of 13 amino acids. The germline V gene encodes CDR1 MDHEN and CDR2 SYDVKM. The V gene lost 2 bases and the J gene lost 6 bases, with 10 bases spanning the gap. The entire variable domain, with the rest obtained from reference TRBV28 and TRBJ2-5, is as follows: DVKVTQSSRYLVKRTGEKVFLECVQDMDHENMFWYRQDPGLGLRLIYFSYDVKMKEKGDIPEGYSVSREKKERFSLILESASTNQTSMYLCASSLEGLKTQYFGPGTRLLVL.

The chain employs TRBV28 and TRBJ2-2; unclear D gene. This CDR3 spans 17 amino acids. With 6 bases removed from V and 3 bases from J, the gap between germline ends came to 20 bases. CDR1 MDHEN and CDR2 SYDVKM come from the germline V gene. The CDR3 is CASSDPVGGLDTGELFF. The CDR3 nucleotides are TGTGCCAGCAGCGACCCAGTGGGCGGATTGGACACCGGGGAGCTGTTTTTT.